One sample yielded the 23 T cell receptor beta chains listed below, sequenced in a study of cytomegalovirus exposure and HLA in healthy donors. Use of 60 Vbeta and 13 Jbeta primers characterized the PCR. Here immunoSEQ multiplex PCR was the method, and the copy in TCRdb shows in-frame clones only, minus some. The profile shows 150,000 to 200,000 clones, 70% to 80% of them singletons. The source material was PBMCs. These receptors originate from a woman between 45 and 65 years old in good health and CMV-seronegative.

V gene TRBV19 combines with J gene TRBJ2-1; weak D call: TRBD2 (5 bases). V lost 7 bases and J lost 0, with 16 bases in between. Germline V CDR1 and CDR2: LNHDA, SQIVND (reference sequence). This CDR3 has 16 amino acids. The CDR3 nucleotides read TGTGCCAGTACTGGCAGGCGAGGGAGCTCCTACAATGAGCAGTTCTTC. Protein product: CASTGRRGSSYNEQFF.

Only one count was recorded for this clone. The rearrangement joins TRBV25-1 to TRBJ2-1; possibly TRBD1 for D (5 bases). The V gene lost 3 bases and the J gene lost 8 bases, with 23 bases spanning the gap. In germline, CDR1 is MGHDK, CDR2 SYGVNS. The CDR3 sequence is 17 residues long. The CDR3 DNA follows: TGTGCCAGCAGTGACCCAAACTCCCCCAGGGTTCCGGATGAGCAGTTCTTC. Its translation: CASSDPNSPRVPDEQFF.

The chain recombines TRBV9 with TRBJ1-1, with D tentatively TRBD1 (5 bases). The CDR3 consists of 12 residues. Germline CDR1 reads SGDLS; CDR2 reads YYNGEE. Trimming took off 4 bases at V and 10 bases at J, with 14 bases between the two ends. This chain's CDR3 is CASSPGPGTAFF. In DNA form, the CDR3 reads TGTGCCAGCAGCCCAGGGCCCGGAACAGCTTTCTTT.

This chain links TRBV6-1 with TRBJ2-1; TRBD2 is a possible D gene (6 bases). From germline, CDR1 is MNHNS and CDR2 SASEGT. V dropped 7 bases and J dropped 5 bases, with 15 bases sitting between them. The CDR3 has 14 residues. CDR3 amino acids: CASTPASVHNEQFF. CDR3 coding DNA: TGTGCCAGCACCCCGGCTAGCGTACACAATGAGCAGTTCTTC.

This chain uses TRBV14 with TRBJ2-7, with D possibly matching TRBD2 (5 bases). This CDR3 comprises 11 residues. Germline V gene lookup returns CDR1 SGHDN and CDR2 FVKESK. Trimming cost V 8 bases and J 0 bases, with 5 bases left between them. The CDR3 spells CASGSSYEQYF. CDR3 bases: TGTGCCAGCGGGAGCTCCTACGAGCAGTACTTC.

A few counts support this clone. This chain uses TRBV19 with TRBJ2-2; 7 nucleotides align to TRBD1. The CDR3 consists of 15 residues. The V gene end was trimmed by 7 bases and the J gene end by 6 bases; junction bases not matched to a gene: 11. Germline CDR1 and CDR2: LNHDA and SQIVND (reference sequence). CDR3 region: CASIKTGQSAGELFF. The CDR3 DNA reads as TGTGCCAGTATTAAGACAGGGCAATCAGCCGGGGAGCTGTTTTTT.

The chain employs TRBV6-6 and TRBJ1-2, with D possibly matching TRBD1 (6 bases). CDR1 and CDR2 (germline): MNHNY, SVGAGI (reference sequence). Trimming removed 6 bases from V and 0 bases from J, with 14 bases in between. The CDR3 covers 15 residues. In DNA form, the CDR3 reads TGTGCCAGCAGGGGGCTCTGGACAGCTAACTATGGCTACACCTTC. Amino acids: CASRGLWTANYGYTF.

V and J are TRBV18 and TRBJ2-5, with D tentatively TRBD2 (6 bases). Per germline, CDR1 KGHSH and CDR2 LQKENI. This CDR3 is 13 amino acids long. V was clipped by 4 bases and J by 2 bases, with 8 bases between them. The CDR3 DNA sequence: TGTGCCAGCTCACAGGGACTTCAAGAGACCCAGTACTTC. Translation gives CASSQGLQETQYF.

V gene TRBV19 combines with J gene TRBJ2-1, with 9 nucleotides matching TRBD2. Losses at the gene ends were 6 bases for V and 9 bases for J; bases not matched to a gene: 15. CDR1 is LNHDA, CDR2 SQIVND, per germline (reference sequence). The CDR3 loop spans 16 amino acids. In nucleotides, the CDR3 is TGTGCCAGTAGCAGGGAGGTAGCGGGAGCCCGGAGTGAGCAGTTCTTC. The encoded protein is CASSREVAGARSEQFF.

This clone has more than one count but fewer than ten. The gene calls are TRBV4-2 and TRBJ1-4; D is ambiguous. Trimming took off 4 bases at V and 7 bases at J, with 13 bases between the two ends. CDR1 LGHNA and CDR2 YNFKEQ come from the germline V gene. The CDR3 runs to 14 residues. CDR3 sequence: CASSRTGMGEKLFF. The CDR3 nucleotides are TGTGCCAGCAGCCGGACGGGGATGGGTGAAAAACTGTTTTTT.

This rearrangement joins TRBV27 to TRBJ1-2; 9 bases align to TRBD1. Trimming took 5 bases from V and 6 from J; bases not matched to a gene: 4. Germline CDR1 MNHEY, CDR2 SMNVEV (reference sequence). CDR3 length: 13 amino acids. The CDR3 DNA is TGTGCCAGCAGTGGACAGGGGAGGAATGGCTACACCTTC. Its protein is CASSGQGRNGYTF.

The CDR3 loop is CASSLLKLRHTSTDTQYF. For the CDR3, the DNA is TGTGCCAGCAGCCTATTAAAACTAAGGCACACTAGCACAGATACGCAGTATTTT. V usage is TRBV27 and J usage is TRBJ2-3; no firm D call. The V end lost 6 bases, the J end lost 0 bases, and 22 bases lay between the germline ends. The CDR3 sequence is 18 residues long. The germline V gene has CDR1 MNHEY and CDR2 SMNVEV (reference sequence).

V usage is TRBV6-5 and J usage is TRBJ2-1; TRBD2 matches 7 bases. Losses at the gene ends were 5 bases for V and 5 bases for J; bases not matched to a gene: 9. Germline V gene lookup returns CDR1 MNHEY and CDR2 SVGAGI. This CDR3 has 15 residues. The CDR3 reads CASSPQASGHNEQFF. CDR3 bases: TGTGCCAGCAGTCCCCAGGCTAGCGGTCACAATGAGCAGTTCTTC.

The chain recombines TRBV2 with TRBJ1-2; 7 bases match TRBD1. V shed 3 bases, J shed 3 bases, and the junction held 7 bases outside the gene matches. CDR1 is SNHLY, CDR2 FYNNEI, per germline. The CDR3 covers 15 residues. The CDR3 loop reads CASSDEGAIHYGYTF. CDR3 in DNA: TGTGCCAGCAGTGACGAGGGGGCGATTCACTATGGCTACACCTTC.

J is TRBJ1-6 and V is TRBV2; tentatively, D is TRBD1 (5 bases). The CDR3 is made up of 13 amino acids. V was clipped by 8 bases and J by 9 bases, with 14 bases between them. Germline V gene sequence: CDR1 SNHLY, CDR2 FYNNEI. The CDR3 coding sequence is TGTGCCAGCGCGGGGGGACGGGTTTCACCCCTCCACTTT. The encoded protein is CASAGGRVSPLHF.

The chain has TRBV4-3 and TRBJ1-1; D may be TRBD1 (5 bases). Germline-derived CDR1 and CDR2 are LGHNA and YSLEER. The CDR3 extends over 13 amino acids. V lost 0 bases and J lost 7, with 9 bases in between. CDR3 residues: CASSQEHQGEAFF. The DNA for the CDR3 is TGCGCCAGCAGCCAAGAACACCAGGGTGAAGCTTTCTTT.

The chain links TRBV5-6 to TRBJ2-4, with TRBD1 identical over 8 bases. The V and J ends lost 4 bases and 2 bases, in that order; junction bases with no gene match: 5. Germline loops: CDR1 SGHDT, CDR2 YYEEEE. The CDR3 sequence is 15 residues long. The CDR3 region is CASSPWTGTKNIQYF. DNA for the CDR3: TGTGCCAGCAGCCCCTGGACAGGGACCAAAAACATTCAGTACTTC.

This clone was observed once. The CDR3 reads CASSAREGNTGELFF. The CDR3 DNA follows: TGTGCCAGCAGCGCGCGGGAGGGCAACACCGGGGAGCTGTTTTTT. V gene TRBV4-2 combines with J gene TRBJ2-2; 9 bases match TRBD2. The V gene's germline CDR1 is LGHNA and CDR2 YNFKEQ. V was pared by 5 bases and J by 2 bases, with 3 bases of the junction left unmatched. There are 15 residues in the CDR3.

The chain has TRBV5-1 and TRBJ2-5; unclear D gene. Germline CDR1 is SGHRS and CDR2 is YFSETQ. The CDR3 length is 11 residues. Between the trimmed V and J ends, which lost 2 bases and 4 bases, there was a span of 3 bases. This CDR3 is CASSFSETQYF. Here the CDR3 DNA reads TGCGCCAGCAGCTTCTCAGAGACCCAGTACTTC. The whole variable domain, filled in from reference TRBV5-1 and TRBJ2-5, reads KAGVTQTPRYLIKTRGQQVTLSCSPISGHRSVSWYQQTPGQGLQFLFEYFSETQRNKGNFPGRFSGRQFSNSRSEMNVSTLELGDSALYLCASSFSETQYFGPGTRLLVL.

The rearrangement links TRBV5-1 to TRBJ2-1, with D uncertain. The CDR3 has 15 residues. With 0 bases removed from V and 2 bases from J, the gap between germline ends came to 9 bases. The germline V gene encodes CDR1 SGHRS and CDR2 YFSETQ. The CDR3 here is CASSLDGSTYNEQFF. The DNA of the CDR3 is TGCGCCAGCAGCTTGGATGGCTCGACCTACAATGAGCAGTTCTTC.

The rearrangement uses TRBV7-9 and TRBJ2-1, with D unresolved. Germline loops: CDR1 SEHNR, CDR2 FQNEAQ (reference sequence). The CDR3 sequence is 12 residues long. V was pared by 2 bases and J by 4 bases, with 3 bases between. The CDR3 reads CASSLRYNEQFF. The CDR3 DNA is TGTGCCAGCAGCTTACGTTACAATGAGCAGTTCTTC.

V gene TRBV28 combines with J gene TRBJ1-1; 8 bases line up with TRBD1. Trimming took 6 bases from V and 6 from J; bases not matched to a gene: 12. CDR1 is MDHEN and CDR2 is SYDVKM in the germline V gene. The CDR3 extends over 15 amino acids. The CDR3 bases are TGTGCCAGCAGGGCCCCGACAGGGGATTTCGCTGAAGCTTTCTTT. Its protein is CASRAPTGDFAEAFF. Together with reference TRBV28 and TRBJ1-1, the CDR3 gives the full variable domain: DVKVTQSSRYLVKRTGEKVFLECVQDMDHENMFWYRQDPGLGLRLIYFSYDVKMKEKGDIPEGYSVSREKKERFSLILESASTNQTSMYLCASRAPTGDFAEAFFGQGTRLTVV.

V usage is TRBV2 and J usage is TRBJ2-3; 8 bases map to TRBD2. The CDR3 has 15 amino acids. Trimming removed 5 bases from V and 2 bases from J; junction bases left unmatched: 6. Germline V gives CDR1 SNHLY, CDR2 FYNNEI. CDR3 sequence (DNA): TGTGCCAGCAGTAGGATAGCGGGATTCACAGATACGCAGTATTTT. Translating gives CASSRIAGFTDTQYF.